The T cell receptor beta chain under discussion was sequenced for a study of cytomegalovirus exposure and HLA in healthy donors. Germline V CDR1 and CDR2: GTSNPN, SVGIG (reference sequence). The CDR3 is made up of 13 amino acids. V gave up 7 bases and J gave up 0 bases, with 10 bases separating them. The PCR contained 60 Vbeta and 13 Jbeta primers. TCRdb's copy holds only in-frame clones and misses some; the assay was immunoSEQ multiplex PCR. There are about 140,000 clones in the sample; about 80% occur only once, and roughly 14% lies in the top ten. Material for sequencing was PBMCs. This sequence originates from a woman aged 40 to 50 in good health and CMV-seronegative. The rearrangement uses TRBV30 and TRBJ1-3; possibly TRBD1 for D (5 bases). The CDR3 DNA sequence: TGTGCCTTCACAGGCCACTCTGGAAACACCATATATTTT. Its translation: CAFTGHSGNTIYF.